A selection of T cell receptor beta chains follows, all from one sample in a study of blood T cell repertoires in COVID-19. TCRdb keeps only in-frame clones here, not all; method: immunoSEQ multiplex PCR. The data show about 240,000 clones, around 90% seen once. Sequencing was performed on peripheral blood. The receptors here all came from a man aged 60 to 69 who had recovered from COVID-19. The conserved cysteine and the conserved F or W are not part of the CDR3 here. Each record gives: D gene, V gene, clone size, J gene, CDR3 length, CDR3 protein. The D gene is left open where the match is weak. Clone size is stated in some rows and not others, as once, few, many or a class when expanded.

>TRBD1|TRBV24-1|-|TRBJ1-4|13
ATSDFRDRHEKLF
>-|TRBV18|few|TRBJ2-2|9
ASSRGGELF
>TRBD1|TRBV5-1|once|TRBJ2-4|13
ASSLTGESKNIQY
>-|TRBV30|-|TRBJ2-7|13
AWRLPDQTPYEQY
>-|TRBV9|-|TRBJ1-1|11
ASSSGGGTEAF
>TRBD1|TRBV7-9|-|TRBJ1-1|13
ASSRTGTGDTEAF
>-|TRBV14|-|TRBJ2-7|11
ASSTRTPYEQY
>-|TRBV4-2|-|TRBJ1-5|13
ASSQDQRGGQPQH
>-|TRBV24-1|-|TRBJ2-3|16
ATSDPSRYSLGKDTQY
>-|TRBV4-1|-|TRBJ1-1|14
ASSPIWGELNTEAF
>-|TRBV30|-|TRBJ1-3|11
AWRKSSGNTIY
>TRBD1|TRBV10-3|-|TRBJ2-7|11
AISRQGSYEQY
>-|TRBV19|-|TRBJ1-1|13
ASSISGRTNTEAF
>-|TRBV2|-|TRBJ1-3|13
ASSGQSTRGDTIY
>TRBD1|TRBV2|-|TRBJ1-3|12
ASSLDRGGNTIY
>-|TRBV7-2|-|TRBJ1-2|12
ASSFPGGSYGYT
>-|TRBV5-4|once|TRBJ2-5|12
ASSFGGRQETQY
>-|TRBV5-1|-|TRBJ1-1|11
ASSPPWSTEAF
>TRBD1|TRBV7-8|-|TRBJ1-5|12
ASSSGQGLGPQH
>-|TRBV5-1|few|TRBJ1-2|12
ASSSYSLTYGYT
>TRBD2|TRBV7-9|-|TRBJ2-7|12
ASSDGTSGGKQY
>TRBD2|TRBV24-1|-|TRBJ2-1|15
ATSDLGTSGGVYEQF
>-|TRBV10-3|-|TRBJ1-3|11
AISDGNGNTIY
>TRBD1|TRBV5-1|few|TRBJ2-7|12
ASSFSTGDYEQY
>-|TRBV10-3|-|TRBJ2-6|15
ATRAGAMRSGANVLT
>-|TRBV6-5|-|TRBJ2-4|14
ASSSPGGVAKNIQY
>TRBD1|TRBV5-1|-|TRBJ1-6|15
ASSYGQGERRGSPLH
>-|TRBV7-9|-|TRBJ1-4|13
ASSLWRTENEKLF
>-|TRBV5-1|-|TRBJ1-6|12
ASRLRSGDSPLH
>TRBD2|TRBV7-9|-|TRBJ2-4|10
ASSFRDYGQY